Given below is one T cell receptor (beta chain) in context. This CDR3 fails to terminate in the conserved phenylalanine or tryptophan, so it likely reflects a read error. Because the CDR3's place on the DNA is in doubt, the DNA is left out and the CDR3 is given as listed by TCRdb. MiXCR was run by TCRdb on the PCR reads, yielding one entry per CDR3 protein. Of fewer than 20,000 distinct CDR3 sequences detected, approximately 40% appear once; the ten largest clones hold 19%. Germline assignment: CDR1 SGHTA and CDR2 FQGNSA. The length of the CDR3 is 16 amino acids, counting both ends. The data stem from a study of tumor-infiltrating lymphocytes in oesophageal squamous cell carcinoma.

The sample was esophageal tumor tissue. The sequence was collected from a male donor with esophageal squamous cell carcinoma. V gene TRBV7-2 combines with J gene TRBJ2-7; the D call in the table, TRBD1, was not verified against the DNA. CDR3 loop: CASSLGQHSYGYTFGS.